This TCR beta chain comes out of a study of beta chain features in type 1 diabetes (dated by TCRdb to the late 2010s). Turning to the overall study: Mean age, gender distribution, total cell number and subset yield were not different between patients and healthy donors. Across all samples, some 100,000,000 sorted cells were examined, and cell number per subset correlated strongly with RNA yield. The study compared the TCRB repertoires of sorted circulating CD4+ T cell subsets in recently diagnosed type 1 diabetes patients with those in matched healthy donors. Naive and central memory subsets were obtained from all 30 or so donors, but regulatory and stem cell-like memory subsets were isolated from only 8 patients and roughly 8 healthy donors.

The germline V gene (reference sequence) supplies CDR1 GTSNPN and CDR2 SVGIG. Trimmed from V: 3 bases; trimmed from J: 1 base; junction bases lacking a gene match: 10. The CDR3 sequence holds 16 residues, the cysteine and phenylalanine included. CDR3 DNA only is kept here, 48 bases in frame from base 1. As regards this clone: The clone's antigen remains unknown. Per-nucleotide qualities are absent, and no much larger clonotype sits a single base away.

The High Capacity cDNA Reverse Transcription Kit was used to reverse transcribe all of the isolated RNA, meaning that expressed TCRB transcripts were what got sequenced. Naive, central memory and regulatory T cell samples underwent deep immunoSEQ sequencing, averaging about 3.57 million total reads per sample. After sorted cells were lysed in RLT buffer, RNA was extracted with DNase-treated RNeasy Micro or Mini kits, with the choice depending on cell number. To prevent cross-contamination, every cell subset was processed on its own, while patient and healthy donor samples were processed together. TCRB sequences were amplified from cDNA with the immunoSEQ multiplex PCR, producing 87-bp fragments spanning the CDR3 region. Sequencing of the amplicons was done on the Illumina HiSeq platform. As for how the authors treated the data: Synthetic template baselines were used to correct PCR bias computationally, reads within Hamming distance 2 were collapsed, and singletons that could not be merged were discarded. Reads were aligned against IMGT so that V, D and J genes, CDR3 length and insertions or deletions at six rearrangement sites could be assigned. Within each subset, clonotype counts were normalized to sorted cell number, after which true diversity and Gini coefficients were computed with the tcR R package. Repertoire sharing was quantified using the overlap coefficient calculated on TCRB nucleotide sequences. In its TCRdb copy, this immuneACCESS table keeps in-frame sequences only and misses some clones. Where compared with another copy, unresolved V genes explain less than half of these, and the others have no known cause. The DNA gave D and trimming, while V, J and clone size come from that table. The sample yields around 160,000 clones; roughly 50% were counted once. Clones ranked in the top ten supply approximately 0.4% of the sample.

The full study reports these points: Only small numbers of individuals were included in the HLA sub-analyses, which left unresolved whether HLA type had any influence on TCRB rearrangement. Because cDNA was sequenced instead of genomic DNA, highly expressing activated cells could be over-represented, though the groups showed no difference in activation or CD3 levels. Naive, central memory and regulatory TCRB repertoires appeared to be more alike among patients than among healthy donors. In all four CD4+ subsets, TCRB CDR3 length was moderately but significantly shorter in type 1 diabetes patients. At VDJ recombination sites, patients with type 1 diabetes made fewer insertions and deleted more nucleotides, a pattern implying thymic rearrangement abnormalities. Shorter templates might have been favored by PCR, but patient and control samples were amplified and corrected together, so both groups would have been affected equally by any skew.

A single peripheral blood draw of around 120 mL on average was collected from each donor into heparinised tubes. Naive, central memory, regulatory and stem cell-like memory CD4+ T cells were sorted on a BD FACSAria II using a panel including CD45RO, CCR7, CD25, CD127, CD95 and CD27. All sorted populations exceeded 95% purity. PBMCs were separated immediately by Lymphoprep density gradient centrifugation and were stained directly, without being cultured. So that batch effects would be minimized, each experiment stained and sorted samples in pairs, pairing one healthy donor with one patient. This TCR was sampled from a man aged 18 to 29 in good health. Sequencing was performed on Tregs from blood. The cell subset or site label, as the study defines it: regulatory CD4+ T cells. The chain is assembled from TRBV30 and TRBJ2-3, and 7 bases in between align with TRBD1. The sequenced DNA: TGTGCCTGGAGGCTCCTGTGGCAGGGGGGCACAGATACGCAGTATTTT. This sequence encodes CAWRLLWQGGTDTQYF.